Below are 6 T cell receptor beta chains sequenced from a single sample in a study of OX40 agonist ivuxolimab in advanced cancers. Sequencing used immunoSEQ multiplex PCR; TCRdb keeps in-frame clones, though not all of them. The table shows tens of thousands of clones, with approximately 75% occurring only once. Sequences were derived from CD4+ or CD8+ T cells sorted from blood, sampled in a trial of the OX40 agonist ivuxolimab. The receptor set was obtained from an adult with an advanced solid tumor such as melanoma, head and neck, liver or kidney cancer.

V is TRBV5-4 and J is TRBJ2-7, with D unclear. V was trimmed by 5 bases and J by 0 bases, leaving 6 bases between them. This CDR3 comprises 12 residues. Germline assignment: CDR1 SGHNT and CDR2 YYREEE (reference sequence). The CDR3, as DNA: TGTGCCAGCAGGTTCGACTCCTACGAGCAGTACTTC. Encoded protein: CASRFDSYEQYF.

The gene calls are TRBV18 and TRBJ2-3; D gene ambiguous. Germline CDR1 is KGHSH and CDR2 is LQKENI. The CDR3 is made up of 15 amino acids. Trimming shortened V by 1 base and J by 2 bases, and 10 bases separated the two germline ends. The CDR3 spells CASSPLLDHTDTQYF. CDR3 DNA: TGTGCCAGCTCACCACTACTTGACCACACAGATACGCAGTATTTT.

The CDR3 region is CASSSPTADYGYTF. CDR3 DNA sequence: TGTGCCAGCAGTTCGCCGACGGCGGACTATGGCTACACCTTC. The chain links TRBV6-5 to TRBJ1-2; D is ambiguous. V lost 4 bases and J lost 3, with 12 bases in between. Germline V gene lookup returns CDR1 MNHEY and CDR2 SVGAGI. The CDR3 is made up of 14 amino acids.

The chain employs TRBV11-3 and TRBJ1-1; 8 bases match TRBD1. Germline V gene lookup returns CDR1 SGHNT and CDR2 YENEEA. V lost 3 bases and J lost 2; bases outside the gene matches: 5. The CDR3 is made up of 15 amino acids. The CDR3 region is CASSFRGRTNTEAFF. DNA for the CDR3: TGTGCCAGCAGCTTCAGGGGGCGGACTAACACTGAAGCTTTCTTT.

This chain connects TRBV5-1 to TRBJ2-2; D perhaps matches TRBD1 (5 bases). The V end was cut by 4 bases, the J end by 0 bases, with 13 bases between. The CDR3 contains 16 residues. Germline V gene sequence: CDR1 SGHRS, CDR2 YFSETQ. CDR3 bases: TGCGCCAGCAGCATCCGACAGTCCGCGAACACCGGGGAGCTGTTTTTT. It is translated as CASSIRQSANTGELFF.

About this clone itself: It is unclear where the CDR3 begins or ends on the DNA, so no DNA is shown, and the CDR3 is as TCRdb lists it. This chain connects TRBV6-5 to TRBJ1-2. The CDR3 numbers 15 amino acids, ends counted. Germline assignment: CDR1 MNHEY and CDR2 SVGAGI. The CDR3 protein is CASSSSSLPNYGYTF.